A single sample gave rise to the 5 T cell receptor beta chains below, sequenced in a study of blood T cells in healthy people across ages (dated by TCRdb to about 2015). Library preparation used 5' RACE. The instrument was an Illumina HiSeq 2500. A second PCR of roughly 6 to 11 cycles was run with a J-beta primer mix and a sample-barcoded 5' primer. The raw public reads went through TCRdb reprocessing: fastp at Q25, MiXCR clone calling, in-frame beta chains kept. For every CDR3 protein sequence, its rows merge into one entry that carries the most common genes and DNA. This sample comprises 800,000 to 900,000 distinct CDR3 sequences, approximately 59% of them detected only once. In total, the top ten clones hold 28% of the sample. The sequenced sample was blood. Receptor source: a man younger than 45 in good health.

The chain is built from TRBV20-1 and TRBJ2-7; D not certain. Per the germline V gene, CDR1 is DFQATT and CDR2 is SNEGSKA (reference sequence). The CDR3 sequence is 12 residues long. The CDR3 region has the DNA TGCAGCCTTCCATGGAGCTCCTACGAGCAGTACTTC. It translates to CSLPWSSYEQYF.

Comments on this clonotype: This sequence may be a read error, since a much larger clone differs from it by one base. This chain connects TRBV2 to TRBJ1-4; 8 bases agree with TRBD1. The germline V gene encodes CDR1 SNHLY and CDR2 FYNNEI. The CDR3 extends over 13 amino acids. Trimming took 9 bases from V and 8 from J; bases not matched to a gene: 8. Here the CDR3 DNA reads TGTGCCAGTCTTCTAGGACAGGGAGAAAAACTGTTTTTT. It yields the protein CASLLGQGEKLFF.

This clonotype was detected a few times. The J gene is TRBJ2-7, the V gene TRBV7-2, with 7 bases lining up with TRBD1. The CDR3 contains 14 residues. Per germline, CDR1 SGHTA and CDR2 FQGNSA. V was clipped by 5 bases and J by 6 bases; unmatched bases: 10. The CDR3 reads CASSIQTGSIEQYF. The CDR3 DNA reads TGTGCCAGCAGCATACAGACAGGGTCGATCGAGCAGTACTTC.

This clonotype was seen only a few times. The genes are TRBV4-3 and TRBJ1-4; maybe TRBD1 (5 bases). V lost 0 bases and J lost 3, with 11 bases in between. This CDR3 is 16 amino acids long. In germline, CDR1 is LGHNA, CDR2 YSLEER. The CDR3 DNA is TGCGCCAGCAGCCAAGATGGGGGGGGTGCTAATGAAAAACTGTTTTTT. It translates to CASSQDGGGANEKLFF.

V is TRBV20-1 and J is TRBJ2-7; D not resolved. Germline V gene lookup returns CDR1 DFQATT and CDR2 SNEGSKA (reference sequence). The CDR3 totals 14 residues. Trimming took off 5 bases at V and 4 bases at J, with 18 bases between the two ends. CDR3 amino acids: CSASRVLKPYEQYF. In DNA, the CDR3 is TGCAGTGCTTCACGGGTGCTGAAACCTTACGAGCAGTACTTC.